This T cell receptor (beta chain) originates from a study of T cell changes during pregnancy in multiple sclerosis. A single count supports this clone. The CDR3 has 16 amino acids. J lost 4 bases, V lost 0 bases, and 6 bases had no gene match. Germline lookup yields CDR1 SGHRS and CDR2 YFSETQ. TCRdb keeps only in-frame clones here, not all; method: immunoSEQ multiplex PCR. The sample carries about 58,000 clones, 75% to 95% recorded once. This sample comprised CD4+ T cells from peripheral blood mononuclear cells, obtained after pregnancy. The sequence was obtained from a female donor in good health, enrolled as a control in a pregnancy study. The gene calls are TRBV5-1 and TRBJ1-3; TRBD1 agrees at 8 bases. The CDR3 reads CASSLEGQGRGNTIYF. The CDR3 bases are TGCGCCAGCAGCTTGGAAGGACAGGGCCGAGGAAACACCATATATTTT. The complete variable domain, with remaining parts taken from reference TRBV5-1 and TRBJ1-3, reads KAGVTQTPRYLIKTRGQQVTLSCSPISGHRSVSWYQQTPGQGLQFLFEYFSETQRNKGNFPGRFSGRQFSNSRSEMNVSTLELGDSALYLCASSLEGQGRGNTIYFGEGSWLTVV.